The 23 T cell receptor beta chains given below trace back to one sample, sequenced in a study of T cell changes during pregnancy in multiple sclerosis. Measured with immunoSEQ multiplex PCR; TCRdb has only the in-frame clones, and not every one. The profile covers about 51,000 clones, with 92% appearing a single time and about 0.7% taken by the ten largest. This sample comprised CD4+ T cells from peripheral blood mononuclear cells, obtained in the third trimester of pregnancy. These receptors were obtained from a female donor with multiple sclerosis, enrolled in a pregnancy study.

The CDR3 region is CASSPFQKREKLFF. The DNA for the CDR3 is TGTGCCAGCTCACCTTTTCAGAAACGTGAAAAACTGTTTTTT. J is TRBJ1-4 and V is TRBV18; no firm D call. Deletions cut 3 bases from V and 7 bases from J, with 12 bases between. The CDR3 is 14 amino acids. The germline CDR1 and CDR2 sequences are KGHSH and LQKENI. The full variable domain, with the rest looked up from reference TRBV18 and TRBJ1-4, is NAGVMQNPRHLVRRRGQEARLRCSPMKGHSHVYWYRQLPEEGLKFMVYLQKENIIDESGMPKERFSAEFPKEGPSILRIQQVVRGDSAAYFCASSPFQKREKLFFGSGTQLSVL.

The chain joins TRBV12-5 to TRBJ2-1, with 11 bases identical to TRBD2. There are 15 residues in the CDR3. Germline V gene lookup returns CDR1 LGHNT and CDR2 FRNRAP. Trimming took 1 base from V and 10 from J; bases not matched to a gene: 6. CDR3 loop: CASGLGVLAGGEQFF. The CDR3 nucleotides read TGTGCTAGTGGTTTGGGAGTGCTAGCGGGAGGCGAGCAGTTCTTC.

This clone has only one observation. This chain joins TRBV4-2 and TRBJ2-7, with 8 bases that match TRBD2. The trim removed 0 bases at V and 3 bases at J, leaving 10 bases unmatched. There are 17 residues in the CDR3. Per the germline V gene, CDR1 is LGHNA and CDR2 is YNFKEQ. CDR3 amino acids: CASSQEWSGSANYEQYF. The DNA of the CDR3 is TGTGCCAGCAGCCAAGAATGGAGCGGGAGTGCCAACTACGAGCAGTACTTC.

The chain carries TRBV11-3 and TRBJ2-3; D is possibly TRBD1 (5 bases). The CDR3 length is 15 residues. CDR1 SGHNT and CDR2 YENEEA come from the germline V gene. Trimming pared 5 bases from V and 4 bases from J, leaving 16 bases between. CDR3 in DNA: TGTGCCAGCAGCCCTCCTAGTGGACACCCAGATACGCAGTATTTT. This translates into CASSPPSGHPDTQYF.

The chain carries TRBV6-1 and TRBJ1-3; weak D call: TRBD1 (5 bases). Germline CDR1 is MNHNS and CDR2 is SASEGT. The CDR3 is made up of 15 amino acids. V lost 7 bases, J lost 0 bases, and 13 bases lay in between. The CDR3 loop is CASTTDSYSGNTIYF. The CDR3 DNA reads as TGTGCCAGCACTACAGACAGTTACTCTGGAAACACCATATATTTT.

The chain has TRBV18 and TRBJ1-4; the match to TRBD1 covers 7 bases. Germline V gives CDR1 KGHSH, CDR2 LQKENI. This CDR3 is 15 amino acids long. The ends lost 6 bases at V and 6 bases at J; junction bases unmatched: 10. The CDR3 reads CASSLTGDFDEKLFF. CDR3 in DNA: TGTGCCAGCTCCTTAACAGGGGATTTTGATGAAAAACTGTTTTTT.

CDR3 coding DNA: TGTGCCAGCAGCTTGAGGAGCGACTACCGCACAGATACGCAGTATTTT. It encodes CASSLRSDYRTDTQYF. The V call is TRBV5-4, the J call TRBJ2-3; possibly TRBD2 for D (5 bases). Trimming stripped 1 base from V and 1 base from J, with 13 bases between. CDR1 and CDR2 from the germline V gene are SGHNT and YYREEE (reference sequence). The CDR3 is made up of 16 amino acids.

The rearrangement links TRBV19 to TRBJ1-1, with D tentatively TRBD1 (5 bases). Trimming cost V 4 bases and J 1 base, with 10 bases left between them. Germline V gives CDR1 LNHDA, CDR2 SQIVND (reference sequence). CDR3 length: 14 amino acids. CDR3 in amino acids: CASSKTAPNTEAFF. CDR3 sequence (DNA): TGTGCCAGTAGTAAGACAGCGCCGAACACTGAAGCTTTCTTT. Filled out from reference TRBV19 and TRBJ1-1, the complete variable domain reads DGGITQSPKYLFRKEGQNVTLSCEQNLNHDAMYWYRQDPGQGLRLIYYSQIVNDFQKGDIAEGYSVSREKKESFPLTVTSAQKNPTAFYLCASSKTAPNTEAFFGQGTRLTVV.

This clone appeared a few times. The genes are TRBV7-9 and TRBJ1-4; D is unclear. Germline V gene lookup returns CDR1 SEHNR and CDR2 FQNEAQ (reference sequence). The CDR3 contains 13 residues. Trimming left V 8 bases short and J 7 bases short, with 14 bases between. CDR3 DNA: TGTGCCAGCCAAGCGAGAGGGAGTGAAAAACTGTTTTTT. Its translation is CASQARGSEKLFF.

This rearrangement joins TRBV10-3 to TRBJ2-7; 10 bases are a match to TRBD1. CDR3 size: 17 residues. The V gene's germline CDR1 is ENHRY and CDR2 SYGVKD. V dropped 4 bases and J dropped 3; count of bases not matched to a gene: 12. The CDR3 protein is CAISARRGQGVLYEQYF. The CDR3 DNA is TGTGCCATCAGTGCACGCCGAGGACAGGGGGTTCTCTACGAGCAGTACTTC.

The CDR3 DNA reads TGTGCCAGCAGCGTAGGTAATAGCGGGAGCACAGATACGCAGTATTTT. Amino acid sequence: CASSVGNSGSTDTQYF. The J gene is TRBJ2-3, the V gene TRBV9; TRBD2 aligns across 7 bases. CDR1 and CDR2 (germline): SGDLS, YYNGEE. The CDR3 consists of 16 residues. With 0 bases clipped from V and 0 bases from J, the junction kept 4 bases outside the gene matches.

This clone was found once. The chain recombines TRBV5-1 with TRBJ2-1, with 9 positions matching TRBD2. The length of the CDR3 is 17 residues. J lost 0 bases, V lost 3 bases, and 7 bases had no gene match. Looked up from germline, CDR1 is SGHRS and CDR2 is YFSETQ. CDR3 loop: CASSSPGLALSYNEQFF. CDR3 DNA: TGCGCCAGCAGCTCACCGGGACTAGCCCTCTCCTACAATGAGCAGTTCTTC.

This clone has a single count. V gene TRBV6-1 combines with J gene TRBJ2-2; D ambiguous. V lost 4 bases and J 4 bases, leaving 7 bases between the germline ends. The V gene's germline CDR1 is MNHNS and CDR2 SASEGT. The CDR3 length is 13 residues. The CDR3 sequence is CASSAALTGELFF. Written as DNA, the CDR3 is TGTGCCAGCAGTGCAGCCCTCACCGGGGAGCTGTTTTTT.

The V gene is TRBV28, the J gene TRBJ2-1; 11 nucleotides match TRBD2. Germline V CDR1 and CDR2: MDHEN, SYDVKM. Germline trimming cut 3 bases from V and 3 bases from J; bases unmatched to any gene: 1. The CDR3 covers 15 residues. This CDR3 reads CASSLTSGIYNEQFF. The CDR3 nucleotides read TGTGCCAGCAGTTTGACTAGCGGGATCTACAATGAGCAGTTCTTC.

J is TRBJ2-2 and V is TRBV27; possible D gene TRBD2, 6 bases. V lost 4 bases to trimming and J lost 4 bases, with 16 bases between them. There are 16 residues in the CDR3. Germline assignment: CDR1 MNHEY and CDR2 SMNVEV (reference sequence). The CDR3 protein is CASSSPGLGGTGELFF. The CDR3 DNA is TGTGCCAGCAGTTCTCCGGGTTTGGGGGGCACCGGGGAGCTGTTTTTT.

The chain has TRBV9 and TRBJ1-1; D unclear. The CDR3 is made up of 14 amino acids. Per germline, CDR1 SGDLS and CDR2 YYNGEE. V lost 3 bases and J 1 base, leaving 10 bases between the germline ends. The CDR3 reads CASSESPWNTEAFF. CDR3 sequence (DNA): TGTGCCAGCAGCGAGAGTCCCTGGAACACTGAAGCTTTCTTT.

The chain joins TRBV4-1 to TRBJ2-7, with 13 positions matching TRBD2. After removal of 0 bases from V and 2 bases from J, the junction contained 1 base not matched to a gene. In germline, CDR1 is MGHRA, CDR2 YSYEKL. CDR3 length: 16 amino acids. The CDR3 loop reads CASSQDTSGRAYEQYF. The CDR3 coding sequence is TGCGCCAGCAGCCAAGATACTAGCGGGAGGGCCTACGAGCAGTACTTC.

The gene calls are TRBV4-3 and TRBJ1-5, with D possibly being TRBD1 (6 bases). CDR3 length: 16 amino acids. Trimming took 0 bases from V and 4 from J, leaving 13 bases between them. CDR1 and CDR2 from the germline V gene are LGHNA and YSLEER. CDR3 region: CASSQDPVGQNQPQHF. The CDR3 DNA is TGCGCCAGCAGCCAAGATCCGGTAGGACAGAATCAGCCCCAGCATTTT.

V gene TRBV6-5 combines with J gene TRBJ1-1, with D possibly matching TRBD1 (6 bases). V was shortened by 6 bases and J by 0 bases, with 8 bases between the two germline ends. This CDR3 spans 13 amino acids. Looked up from germline, CDR1 is MNHEY and CDR2 is SVGAGI. The CDR3 DNA reads as TGTGCCAGCAGACAGGGCATGAACACTGAAGCTTTCTTT. This codes for CASRQGMNTEAFF.

V gene TRBV5-1 combines with J gene TRBJ2-2; 8 bases are shared with TRBD1. The CDR3 covers 16 residues. Germline values: CDR1 SGHRS, CDR2 YFSETQ. Trimming removed 1 base from V and 6 bases from J; junction bases left unmatched: 8. CDR3 sequence (DNA): TGCGCCAGCAGCTTGTCGACAGGGGCGCGACCCGGGGAGCTGTTTTTT. Protein: CASSLSTGARPGELFF.

The chain links TRBV6-5 to TRBJ2-3; TRBD1 might be the D (5 bases). Deletions cut 2 bases from V and 0 bases from J, with 12 bases between. The CDR3 length is 16 residues. Germline V lookup: CDR1 MNHEY, CDR2 SVGAGI. This CDR3 is CASSYVGATSTDTQYF. The CDR3 DNA reads TGTGCCAGCAGTTACGTAGGGGCCACTAGCACAGATACGCAGTATTTT.

V gene TRBV6-5 combines with J gene TRBJ2-3; a possible D gene is TRBD2 (6 bases). The CDR3 totals 16 residues. Between the trimmed V and J ends, which lost 4 bases and 7 bases, there was a span of 21 bases. The germline V gene encodes CDR1 MNHEY and CDR2 SVGAGI. This CDR3 reads CASSWAPELSGYTQYF. The CDR3, as DNA: TGTGCCAGCAGTTGGGCCCCCGAATTGAGCGGGTATACGCAGTATTTT.

The chain joins TRBV29-1 to TRBJ2-5; possible D gene TRBD2, 6 bases. CDR3 size: 13 residues. The germline CDR1 and CDR2 sequences are SQVTM and ANQGSEA. V lost 7 bases, J lost 5 bases, and 17 bases lay in between. The CDR3 spells CSARGTLLETQYF. CDR3 DNA sequence: TGCAGCGCCCGCGGGACCCTTCTTGAGACCCAGTACTTC.